These T cell receptor beta chains were read from a single sample in a study of T cell responses to AZD1222 COVID-19 vaccine. TCRdb's table, derived via immunoSEQ multiplex PCR, lists solely in-frame clones and lacks some. The sample carries 130,000 to 150,000 clones, about 81% recorded once. This specimen consisted of peripheral blood, obtained on day 0 of MenACWY control vaccination. The receptor set was obtained from an adult in good health. CDR3s include the opening cysteine and the closing phenylalanine or tryptophan. A D gene is named only where the DNA matches it firmly. Clone size is stated in some rows and not others, as once, few, many or a class when expanded.

V: TRBV23-1; size: NA; D: NA; J: TRBJ1-6; CDR3: CASSRRYSPLHF; DNA: TGCGCCAGCAGTCGACGATATTCACCCCTCCACTTT
V: TRBV5-1; size: NA; D: NA; J: TRBJ1-4; CDR3: CASREREKLFF; DNA: TGCGCCAGCAGGGAGCGCGAAAAACTGTTTTTT
V: TRBV7-3; size: NA; D: TRBD1; J: TRBJ2-7; CDR3: CASSPQTTGGREQYF; DNA: TGTGCCAGCAGCCCGCAAACCACAGGGGGCAGAGAGCAGTACTTC
V: TRBV5-1; size: NA; D: NA; J: TRBJ2-7; CDR3: CASSPPDYEQYF; DNA: TGCGCCAGCAGCCCCCCGGATTACGAGCAGTACTTC
V: TRBV4-1; size: NA; D: NA; J: TRBJ1-1; CDR3: CASSQYTGNTEAFF; DNA: TGCGCCAGCAGCCAGTACACGGGGAACACTGAAGCTTTCTTT
V: TRBV5-4; size: few; D: NA; J: TRBJ1-1; CDR3: CASSLGLGGGAFF; DNA: TGTGCCAGCAGCTTGGGTTTAGGGGGAGGAGCTTTCTTT
V: TRBV2; size: many; D: NA; J: TRBJ1-6; CDR3: CASSEPARGAGPPLHF; DNA: TGTGCCAGCAGTGAACCCGCGAGGGGCGCGGGGCCACCCCTCCACTTT
V: TRBV4-1; size: once; D: TRBD1; J: TRBJ1-1; CDR3: CASSQRQGRNTEAFF; DNA: TGCGCCAGCAGCCAGCGACAGGGGAGAAATACTGAAGCTTTCTTT
V: TRBV11-3; size: NA; D: NA; J: TRBJ2-2; CDR3: CASSPGGPNTGELFF; DNA: TGTGCCAGCAGCCCCGGGGGACCGAACACCGGGGAGCTGTTTTTT
V: TRBV7-9; size: once; D: NA; J: TRBJ2-7; CDR3: CASTFNGPYEQYF; DNA: TGTGCCAGCACCTTTAACGGTCCCTACGAGCAGTACTTC
V: TRBV6-5; size: NA; D: NA; J: TRBJ1-2; CDR3: CASSYRAGKDGYTF; DNA: TGTGCCAGCAGTTATCGGGCAGGAAAAGATGGCTACACCTTC
V: TRBV5-5; size: NA; D: TRBD1; J: TRBJ1-4; CDR3: CASSLLGQGGTNEKLFF; DNA: TGTGCCAGCAGCCTATTGGGACAGGGAGGAACTAATGAAAAACTGTTTTTT
V: TRBV7-6; size: few; D: TRBD1; J: TRBJ1-6; CDR3: CASSPGTGYNSPLHF; DNA: TGTGCCAGCAGCCCGGGGACAGGTTATAATTCACCCCTCCACTTT
V: TRBV7-2; size: once; D: NA; J: TRBJ1-5; CDR3: CASSWLPNQPQHF; DNA: TGTGCCAGCAGCTGGTTGCCAAATCAGCCCCAGCATTTT
V: TRBV4-2; size: NA; D: NA; J: TRBJ2-3; CDR3: CASSQEGTATDTQYF; DNA: TGTGCCAGCAGCCAAGAAGGGACGGCCACAGATACGCAGTATTTT
V: TRBV15; size: few; D: NA; J: TRBJ2-3; CDR3: CATSRDLGDTQYF; DNA: TGTGCCACCAGCAGAGATTTAGGAGATACGCAGTATTTT
V: TRBV5-1; size: NA; D: NA; J: TRBJ2-3; CDR3: CASSLGITDTQYF; DNA: TGCGCCAGCAGCTTGGGGATCACAGATACGCAGTATTTT
V: TRBV4-1; size: NA; D: NA; J: TRBJ2-5; CDR3: CASRLQGGETQYF; DNA: TGCGCCAGCAGGCTCCAGGGTGGGGAGACCCAGTACTTC
V: TRBV6-5; size: NA; D: NA; J: TRBJ1-6; CDR3: CASSSRRGGSPLHF; DNA: TGTGCCAGCAGTTCACGGAGGGGTGGTTCACCCCTCCACTTT
V: TRBV6-4; size: once; D: TRBD2; J: TRBJ2-1; CDR3: CASSDTALADNNEQFF; DNA: TGTGCCAGCAGTGACACAGCTCTAGCGGATAACAATGAGCAGTTCTTC
V: TRBV21-1; size: NA; D: NA; J: TRBJ2-7; CDR3: CASSKGAYPYEQYF; DNA: TGTGCCAGCAGCAAGGGAGCATATCCCTACGAGCAGTACTTC